This TCR beta chain was sequenced in a study of CD8+CD57+ T cells in acquired aplastic anemia (dated by TCRdb to about 2018). About the study as a whole: On average, sorted CD4+ and CD8+ cells yielded 2.5 to 3.5 ug of extracted DNA, with a range of about 0.17 to 27.4 ug. CD8+CD57+ expansion was defined as frequency above the mean frequency observed in healthy subjects. Study-wide findings and limitations: Between patients and healthy controls, no significant difference in CD8+ Simpson's diversity was found (P=0.060). Twenty-nine CD8+ CDR3 sequences were shared between patients and controls but appeared highly expressed in patients and within their immunodominant clones.

The germline V gene sets CDR1 to SQVTM and CDR2 to ANQGSEA. The CDR3 contains 13 residues, cysteine and phenylalanine counted. Only the CDR3 portion is preserved as DNA: 39 bases, with reading frame beginning at the first base. V sheds 7 bases and J sheds 4 bases, leaving 16 bases between their ends. Flow cytometry had shown CD8+CD57+ cell expansion in the patients selected for sequencing. Severe acquired aplastic anemia was diagnosed in all patients according to International Study of Aplastic Anemia and Agranulocytosis and Camitta criteria. Patients had received no therapy at the time of blood sampling. In the study, sorted CD4+ and CD8+ blood T cells from patients with severe aplastic anemia and from healthy subjects underwent deep sequencing of TCR repertoires. Patients were enrolled in the USA under clinicaltrials.gov protocols 00001620, 01623167, 00001397, 00071045, 00081523 and 00961064. Ficoll-Paque density gradient centrifugation was used to isolate peripheral blood mononuclear cells. Before DNA was extracted, CD4+ and CD8+ T cells were sorted using either FACS or magnetic beads.

Profiling of TCR beta VDJ combinations and CDR3 sequences used genomic DNA as the template. TCR repertoire sequencing was run on an Illumina HiSeq 2000. In the authors' own workflow: TRBV/TRBJ rearrangement plots, CDR3 size and DJ length profiles, and Simpson's diversity index were used to assess repertoires. Whichever DNA sequence was most abundant in the deep sequencing data was defined as the immunodominant clone. CDR3 amino acid sequences were checked for sharing across subjects and were also compared against the VDJdb database and published repertoires. Using fastp at Q25 and MiXCR, TCRdb reprocessed the public reads and kept productive beta chains. Duplicate CDR3 protein sequences are folded into a single record with the most common DNA and genes. The V and J calls were determined by TCRdb, not by the authors. This sample comprises 110,000 or so distinct CDR3 sequences, under 60% of them detected only once. Jointly, the top ten make up roughly 28% of the sample.

This clonotype was picked up many times. This receptor's antigen is unknown. Base qualities were left out, and no much larger clone turns up one base away. The rearranged chain carries TRBV29-1 and TRBJ1-2; no D segment can be confidently identified. This clonotype was obtained from a human donor with aplastic anemia. Sequencing used sorted CD4+, CD8+, or CD8+CD57+ T cells (not recorded which) from PBMCs. The CDR3 reads as follows: CSAATSQSYGYTF. The nucleotide sequence reads TGCAGCGCTGCGACTTCTCAATCCTATGGCTACACCTTC.